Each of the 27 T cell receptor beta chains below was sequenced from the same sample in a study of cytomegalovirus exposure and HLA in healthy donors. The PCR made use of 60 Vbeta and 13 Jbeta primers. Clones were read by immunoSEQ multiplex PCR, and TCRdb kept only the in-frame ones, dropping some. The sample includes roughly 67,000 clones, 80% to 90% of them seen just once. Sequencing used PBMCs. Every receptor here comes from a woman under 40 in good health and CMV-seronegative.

The CDR3 sequence is CASSERDRWNTEAFF. CDR3 in DNA: TGTGCCAGCAGTGAAAGGGACAGGTGGAACACTGAAGCTTTCTTT. The chain employs TRBV6-1 and TRBJ1-1; 8 nucleotides line up with TRBD1. CDR3 length: 15 residues. The V gene's germline CDR1 is MNHNS and CDR2 SASEGT. With V trimmed by 2 bases and J by 1 base, 3 bases remained unmatched.

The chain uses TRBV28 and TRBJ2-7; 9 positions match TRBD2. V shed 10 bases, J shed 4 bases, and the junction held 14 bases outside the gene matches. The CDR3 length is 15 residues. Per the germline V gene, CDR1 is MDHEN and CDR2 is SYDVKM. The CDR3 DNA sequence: TGTGCCACCCTGGGCGGGGGGGCCTTTTTGTACGAGCAGTACTTC. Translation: CATLGGGAFLYEQYF.

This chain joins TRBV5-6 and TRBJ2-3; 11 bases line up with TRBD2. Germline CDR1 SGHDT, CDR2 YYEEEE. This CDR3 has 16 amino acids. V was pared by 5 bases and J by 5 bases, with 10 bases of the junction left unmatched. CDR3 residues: CASRSNIAGGRDTQYF. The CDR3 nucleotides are TGTGCCAGCAGGTCTAATATAGCGGGGGGGCGAGATACGCAGTATTTT.

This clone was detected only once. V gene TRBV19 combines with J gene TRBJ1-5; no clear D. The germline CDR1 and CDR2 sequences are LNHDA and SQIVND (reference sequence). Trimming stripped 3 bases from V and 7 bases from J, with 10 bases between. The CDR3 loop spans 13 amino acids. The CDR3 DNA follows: TGTGCCAGTAGTATCCCCGAGGCCCAGCCCCAGCATTTT. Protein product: CASSIPEAQPQHF.

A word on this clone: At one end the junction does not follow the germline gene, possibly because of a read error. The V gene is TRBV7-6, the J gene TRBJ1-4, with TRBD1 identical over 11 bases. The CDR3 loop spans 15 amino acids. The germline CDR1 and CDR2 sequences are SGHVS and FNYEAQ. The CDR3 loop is CARSLMGQGDEKLFF. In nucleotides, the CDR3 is TGTGCCCGCAGCTTAATGGGACAGGGGGATGAAAAACTGTTTTTT.

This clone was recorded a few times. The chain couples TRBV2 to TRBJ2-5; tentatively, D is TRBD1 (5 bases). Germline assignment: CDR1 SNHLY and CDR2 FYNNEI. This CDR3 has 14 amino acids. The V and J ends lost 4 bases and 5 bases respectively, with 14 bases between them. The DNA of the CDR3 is TGTGCCAGCAGTGTGGTAGGGGCGCACGAGACCCAGTACTTC. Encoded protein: CASSVVGAHETQYF.

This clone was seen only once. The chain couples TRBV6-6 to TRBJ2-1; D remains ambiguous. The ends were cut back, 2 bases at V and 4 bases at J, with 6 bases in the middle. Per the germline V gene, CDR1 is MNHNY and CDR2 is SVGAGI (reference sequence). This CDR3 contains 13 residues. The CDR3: CASSYPRYNEQFF. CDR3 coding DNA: TGTGCCAGCAGTTACCCCCGTTACAATGAGCAGTTCTTC.

This CDR3 is CASRGLFSSSYNEQFF. In DNA form, the CDR3 reads TGTGCCAGCCGCGGACTTTTTTCAAGCTCCTACAATGAGCAGTTCTTC. The chain links TRBV19 to TRBJ2-1; maybe TRBD2 (5 bases). This CDR3 is 16 amino acids long. CDR1 is LNHDA and CDR2 is SQIVND in the germline V gene (reference sequence). V was cut by 9 bases and J by 0 bases, with 18 bases left in between.

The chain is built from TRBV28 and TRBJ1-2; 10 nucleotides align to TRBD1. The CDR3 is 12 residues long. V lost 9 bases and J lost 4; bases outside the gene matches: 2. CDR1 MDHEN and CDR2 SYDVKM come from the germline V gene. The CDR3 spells CASRTGGYGYTF. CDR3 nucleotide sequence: TGTGCCAGTAGGACAGGGGGCTATGGCTACACCTTC.

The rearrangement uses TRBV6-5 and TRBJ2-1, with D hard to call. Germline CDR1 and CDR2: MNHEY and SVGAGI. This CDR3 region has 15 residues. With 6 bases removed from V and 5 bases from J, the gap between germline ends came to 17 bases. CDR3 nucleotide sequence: TGTGCCAGCAGCATAACTCCCGCACCCAACAATGAGCAGTTCTTC. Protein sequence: CASSITPAPNNEQFF.

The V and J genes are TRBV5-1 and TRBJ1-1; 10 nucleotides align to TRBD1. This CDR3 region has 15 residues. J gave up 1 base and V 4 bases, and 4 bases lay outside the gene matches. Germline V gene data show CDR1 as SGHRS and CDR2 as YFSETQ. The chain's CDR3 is CASSERTGGNTEAFF. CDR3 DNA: TGCGCCAGCAGCGAACGGACAGGGGGGAACACTGAAGCTTTCTTT.

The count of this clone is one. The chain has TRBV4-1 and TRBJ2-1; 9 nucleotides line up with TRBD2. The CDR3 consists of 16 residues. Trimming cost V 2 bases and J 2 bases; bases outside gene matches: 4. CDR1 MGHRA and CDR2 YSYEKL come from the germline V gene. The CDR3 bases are TGCGCCAGCAGCCAACCGACTAGCGGACCCTACAATGAGCAGTTCTTC. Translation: CASSQPTSGPYNEQFF.

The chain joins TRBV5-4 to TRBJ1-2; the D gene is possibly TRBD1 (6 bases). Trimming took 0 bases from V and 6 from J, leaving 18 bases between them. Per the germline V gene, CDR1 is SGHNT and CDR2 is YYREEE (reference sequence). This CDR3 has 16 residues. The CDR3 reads CASSLDPGQKRDGYTF. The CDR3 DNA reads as TGTGCCAGCAGCTTGGACCCTGGACAGAAAAGGGATGGCTACACCTTC.

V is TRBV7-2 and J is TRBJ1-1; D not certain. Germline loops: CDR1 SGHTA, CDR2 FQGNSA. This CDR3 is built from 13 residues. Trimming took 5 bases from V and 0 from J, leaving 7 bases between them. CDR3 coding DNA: TGTGCCAGCAGCCCTCACTTGAACACTGAAGCTTTCTTT. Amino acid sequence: CASSPHLNTEAFF.

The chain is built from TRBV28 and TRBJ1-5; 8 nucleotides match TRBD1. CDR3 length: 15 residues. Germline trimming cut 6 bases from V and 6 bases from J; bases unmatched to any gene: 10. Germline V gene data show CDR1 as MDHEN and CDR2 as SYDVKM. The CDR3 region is CASRPGWTGIQPQHF. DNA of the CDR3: TGTGCCAGCAGGCCGGGGTGGACAGGGATTCAGCCCCAGCATTTT.

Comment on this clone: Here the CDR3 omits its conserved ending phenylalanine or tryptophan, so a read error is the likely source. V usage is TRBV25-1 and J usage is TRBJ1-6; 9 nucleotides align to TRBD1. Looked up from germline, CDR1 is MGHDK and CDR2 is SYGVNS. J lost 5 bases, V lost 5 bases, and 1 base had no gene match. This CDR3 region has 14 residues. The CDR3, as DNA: TGTGCCAGCAGTCGGACAGGGGATAATTCACCCCTCCACCTT. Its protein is CASSRTGDNSPLHL.

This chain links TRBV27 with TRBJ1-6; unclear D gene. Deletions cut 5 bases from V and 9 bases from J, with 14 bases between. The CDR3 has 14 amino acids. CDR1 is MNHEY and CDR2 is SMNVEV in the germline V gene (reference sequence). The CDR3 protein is CASSPGFEGSPLHF. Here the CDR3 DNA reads TGTGCCAGCAGTCCCGGATTTGAGGGTTCACCCCTCCACTTT.

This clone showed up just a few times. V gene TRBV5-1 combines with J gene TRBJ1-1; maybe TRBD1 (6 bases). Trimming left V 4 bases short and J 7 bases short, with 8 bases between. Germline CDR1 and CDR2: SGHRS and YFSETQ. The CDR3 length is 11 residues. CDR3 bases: TGCGCCAGCAGCCTACAGGGTGAAGCTTTCTTT. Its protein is CASSLQGEAFF.

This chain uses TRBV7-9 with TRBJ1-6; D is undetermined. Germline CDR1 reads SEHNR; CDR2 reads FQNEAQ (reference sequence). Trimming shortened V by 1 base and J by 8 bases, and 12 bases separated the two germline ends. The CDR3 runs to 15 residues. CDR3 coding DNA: TGTGCCAGCAGCTTAGGCAGCGGATCTGATTCACCCCTCCACTTT. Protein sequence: CASSLGSGSDSPLHF.

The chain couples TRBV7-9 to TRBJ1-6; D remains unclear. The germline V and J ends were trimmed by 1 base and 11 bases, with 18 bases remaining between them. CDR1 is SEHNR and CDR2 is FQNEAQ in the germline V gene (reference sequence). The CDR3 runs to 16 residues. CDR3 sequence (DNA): TGTGCCAGCAGCTTAGGGGGAGCCCCTAGAAAGACACCCCTCCACTTT. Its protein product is CASSLGGAPRKTPLHF. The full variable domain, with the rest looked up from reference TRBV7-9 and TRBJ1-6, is DTGVSQNPRHKITKRGQNVTFRCDPISEHNRLYWYRQTLGQGPEFLTYFQNEAQLEKSRLLSDRFSAERPKGSFSTLEIQRTEQGDSAMYLCASSLGGAPRKTPLHFGNGTRLTVT.

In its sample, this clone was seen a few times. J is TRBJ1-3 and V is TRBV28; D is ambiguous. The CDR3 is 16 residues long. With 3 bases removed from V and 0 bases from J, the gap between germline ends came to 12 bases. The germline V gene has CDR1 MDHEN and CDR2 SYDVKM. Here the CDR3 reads CASSFTPVSSGNTIYF. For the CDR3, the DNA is TGTGCCAGCAGTTTTACTCCTGTGTCCTCTGGAAACACCATATATTTT.

CDR3 protein: CASSVGPATGNTEAFF. The CDR3 nucleotides read TGTGCCAGCAGTGTAGGCCCGGCTACGGGGAACACTGAAGCTTTCTTT. The chain carries TRBV2 and TRBJ1-1; D is unclear. This CDR3 contains 16 residues. Germline-derived CDR1 and CDR2 are SNHLY and FYNNEI. The V gene lost 4 bases and the J gene lost 1 base, with 16 bases spanning the gap.

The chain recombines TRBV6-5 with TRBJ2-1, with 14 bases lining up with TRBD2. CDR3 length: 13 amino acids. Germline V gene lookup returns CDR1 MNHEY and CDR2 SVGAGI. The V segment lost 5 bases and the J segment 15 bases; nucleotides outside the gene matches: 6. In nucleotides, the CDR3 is TGTGCCAGCAGTACGGGACTAGCGGGGGTGTTGTTCTTC. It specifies CASSTGLAGVLFF.

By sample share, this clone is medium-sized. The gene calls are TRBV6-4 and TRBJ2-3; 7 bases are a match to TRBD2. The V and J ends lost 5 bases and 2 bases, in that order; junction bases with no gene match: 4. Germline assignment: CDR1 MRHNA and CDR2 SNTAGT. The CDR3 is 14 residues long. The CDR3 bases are TGTGCCAGCAGTTTGGCGGGAGACACAGATACGCAGTATTTT. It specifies CASSLAGDTDTQYF.

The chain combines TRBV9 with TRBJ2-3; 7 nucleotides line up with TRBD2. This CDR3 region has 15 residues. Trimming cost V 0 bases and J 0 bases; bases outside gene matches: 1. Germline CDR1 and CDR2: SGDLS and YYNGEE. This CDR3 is CASSVVGGSTDTQYF. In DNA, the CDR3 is TGTGCCAGCAGCGTAGTGGGGGGGAGCACAGATACGCAGTATTTT.

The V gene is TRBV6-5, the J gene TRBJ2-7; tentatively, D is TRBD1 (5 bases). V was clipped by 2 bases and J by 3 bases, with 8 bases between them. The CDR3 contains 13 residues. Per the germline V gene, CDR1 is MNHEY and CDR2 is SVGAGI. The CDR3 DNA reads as TGTGCCAGCAGTTACAGTCAGGGCTACGAGCAGTACTTC. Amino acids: CASSYSQGYEQYF.

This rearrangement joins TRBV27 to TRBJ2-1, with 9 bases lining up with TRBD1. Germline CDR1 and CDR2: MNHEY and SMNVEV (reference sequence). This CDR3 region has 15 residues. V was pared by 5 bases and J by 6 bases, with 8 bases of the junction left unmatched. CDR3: CASSTQGAPGNEQFF. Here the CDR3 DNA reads TGTGCCAGCAGTACACAGGGGGCTCCGGGCAATGAGCAGTTCTTC.